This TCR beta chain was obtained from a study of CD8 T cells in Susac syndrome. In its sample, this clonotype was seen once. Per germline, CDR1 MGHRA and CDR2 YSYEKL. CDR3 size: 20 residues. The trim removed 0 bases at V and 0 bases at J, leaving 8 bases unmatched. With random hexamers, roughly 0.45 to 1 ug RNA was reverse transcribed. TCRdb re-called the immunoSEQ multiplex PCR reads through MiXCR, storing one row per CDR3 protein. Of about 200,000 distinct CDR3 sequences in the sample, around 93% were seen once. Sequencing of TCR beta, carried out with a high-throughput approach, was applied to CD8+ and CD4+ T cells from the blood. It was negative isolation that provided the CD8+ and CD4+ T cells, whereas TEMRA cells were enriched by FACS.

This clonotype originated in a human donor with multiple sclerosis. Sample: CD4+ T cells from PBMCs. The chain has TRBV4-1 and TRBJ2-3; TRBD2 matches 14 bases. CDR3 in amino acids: CASSQDRTSGGPASTDTQYF. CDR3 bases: TGCGCCAGCAGCCAAGATCGGACTAGCGGGGGGCCAGCTAGCACAGATACGCAGTATTTT.